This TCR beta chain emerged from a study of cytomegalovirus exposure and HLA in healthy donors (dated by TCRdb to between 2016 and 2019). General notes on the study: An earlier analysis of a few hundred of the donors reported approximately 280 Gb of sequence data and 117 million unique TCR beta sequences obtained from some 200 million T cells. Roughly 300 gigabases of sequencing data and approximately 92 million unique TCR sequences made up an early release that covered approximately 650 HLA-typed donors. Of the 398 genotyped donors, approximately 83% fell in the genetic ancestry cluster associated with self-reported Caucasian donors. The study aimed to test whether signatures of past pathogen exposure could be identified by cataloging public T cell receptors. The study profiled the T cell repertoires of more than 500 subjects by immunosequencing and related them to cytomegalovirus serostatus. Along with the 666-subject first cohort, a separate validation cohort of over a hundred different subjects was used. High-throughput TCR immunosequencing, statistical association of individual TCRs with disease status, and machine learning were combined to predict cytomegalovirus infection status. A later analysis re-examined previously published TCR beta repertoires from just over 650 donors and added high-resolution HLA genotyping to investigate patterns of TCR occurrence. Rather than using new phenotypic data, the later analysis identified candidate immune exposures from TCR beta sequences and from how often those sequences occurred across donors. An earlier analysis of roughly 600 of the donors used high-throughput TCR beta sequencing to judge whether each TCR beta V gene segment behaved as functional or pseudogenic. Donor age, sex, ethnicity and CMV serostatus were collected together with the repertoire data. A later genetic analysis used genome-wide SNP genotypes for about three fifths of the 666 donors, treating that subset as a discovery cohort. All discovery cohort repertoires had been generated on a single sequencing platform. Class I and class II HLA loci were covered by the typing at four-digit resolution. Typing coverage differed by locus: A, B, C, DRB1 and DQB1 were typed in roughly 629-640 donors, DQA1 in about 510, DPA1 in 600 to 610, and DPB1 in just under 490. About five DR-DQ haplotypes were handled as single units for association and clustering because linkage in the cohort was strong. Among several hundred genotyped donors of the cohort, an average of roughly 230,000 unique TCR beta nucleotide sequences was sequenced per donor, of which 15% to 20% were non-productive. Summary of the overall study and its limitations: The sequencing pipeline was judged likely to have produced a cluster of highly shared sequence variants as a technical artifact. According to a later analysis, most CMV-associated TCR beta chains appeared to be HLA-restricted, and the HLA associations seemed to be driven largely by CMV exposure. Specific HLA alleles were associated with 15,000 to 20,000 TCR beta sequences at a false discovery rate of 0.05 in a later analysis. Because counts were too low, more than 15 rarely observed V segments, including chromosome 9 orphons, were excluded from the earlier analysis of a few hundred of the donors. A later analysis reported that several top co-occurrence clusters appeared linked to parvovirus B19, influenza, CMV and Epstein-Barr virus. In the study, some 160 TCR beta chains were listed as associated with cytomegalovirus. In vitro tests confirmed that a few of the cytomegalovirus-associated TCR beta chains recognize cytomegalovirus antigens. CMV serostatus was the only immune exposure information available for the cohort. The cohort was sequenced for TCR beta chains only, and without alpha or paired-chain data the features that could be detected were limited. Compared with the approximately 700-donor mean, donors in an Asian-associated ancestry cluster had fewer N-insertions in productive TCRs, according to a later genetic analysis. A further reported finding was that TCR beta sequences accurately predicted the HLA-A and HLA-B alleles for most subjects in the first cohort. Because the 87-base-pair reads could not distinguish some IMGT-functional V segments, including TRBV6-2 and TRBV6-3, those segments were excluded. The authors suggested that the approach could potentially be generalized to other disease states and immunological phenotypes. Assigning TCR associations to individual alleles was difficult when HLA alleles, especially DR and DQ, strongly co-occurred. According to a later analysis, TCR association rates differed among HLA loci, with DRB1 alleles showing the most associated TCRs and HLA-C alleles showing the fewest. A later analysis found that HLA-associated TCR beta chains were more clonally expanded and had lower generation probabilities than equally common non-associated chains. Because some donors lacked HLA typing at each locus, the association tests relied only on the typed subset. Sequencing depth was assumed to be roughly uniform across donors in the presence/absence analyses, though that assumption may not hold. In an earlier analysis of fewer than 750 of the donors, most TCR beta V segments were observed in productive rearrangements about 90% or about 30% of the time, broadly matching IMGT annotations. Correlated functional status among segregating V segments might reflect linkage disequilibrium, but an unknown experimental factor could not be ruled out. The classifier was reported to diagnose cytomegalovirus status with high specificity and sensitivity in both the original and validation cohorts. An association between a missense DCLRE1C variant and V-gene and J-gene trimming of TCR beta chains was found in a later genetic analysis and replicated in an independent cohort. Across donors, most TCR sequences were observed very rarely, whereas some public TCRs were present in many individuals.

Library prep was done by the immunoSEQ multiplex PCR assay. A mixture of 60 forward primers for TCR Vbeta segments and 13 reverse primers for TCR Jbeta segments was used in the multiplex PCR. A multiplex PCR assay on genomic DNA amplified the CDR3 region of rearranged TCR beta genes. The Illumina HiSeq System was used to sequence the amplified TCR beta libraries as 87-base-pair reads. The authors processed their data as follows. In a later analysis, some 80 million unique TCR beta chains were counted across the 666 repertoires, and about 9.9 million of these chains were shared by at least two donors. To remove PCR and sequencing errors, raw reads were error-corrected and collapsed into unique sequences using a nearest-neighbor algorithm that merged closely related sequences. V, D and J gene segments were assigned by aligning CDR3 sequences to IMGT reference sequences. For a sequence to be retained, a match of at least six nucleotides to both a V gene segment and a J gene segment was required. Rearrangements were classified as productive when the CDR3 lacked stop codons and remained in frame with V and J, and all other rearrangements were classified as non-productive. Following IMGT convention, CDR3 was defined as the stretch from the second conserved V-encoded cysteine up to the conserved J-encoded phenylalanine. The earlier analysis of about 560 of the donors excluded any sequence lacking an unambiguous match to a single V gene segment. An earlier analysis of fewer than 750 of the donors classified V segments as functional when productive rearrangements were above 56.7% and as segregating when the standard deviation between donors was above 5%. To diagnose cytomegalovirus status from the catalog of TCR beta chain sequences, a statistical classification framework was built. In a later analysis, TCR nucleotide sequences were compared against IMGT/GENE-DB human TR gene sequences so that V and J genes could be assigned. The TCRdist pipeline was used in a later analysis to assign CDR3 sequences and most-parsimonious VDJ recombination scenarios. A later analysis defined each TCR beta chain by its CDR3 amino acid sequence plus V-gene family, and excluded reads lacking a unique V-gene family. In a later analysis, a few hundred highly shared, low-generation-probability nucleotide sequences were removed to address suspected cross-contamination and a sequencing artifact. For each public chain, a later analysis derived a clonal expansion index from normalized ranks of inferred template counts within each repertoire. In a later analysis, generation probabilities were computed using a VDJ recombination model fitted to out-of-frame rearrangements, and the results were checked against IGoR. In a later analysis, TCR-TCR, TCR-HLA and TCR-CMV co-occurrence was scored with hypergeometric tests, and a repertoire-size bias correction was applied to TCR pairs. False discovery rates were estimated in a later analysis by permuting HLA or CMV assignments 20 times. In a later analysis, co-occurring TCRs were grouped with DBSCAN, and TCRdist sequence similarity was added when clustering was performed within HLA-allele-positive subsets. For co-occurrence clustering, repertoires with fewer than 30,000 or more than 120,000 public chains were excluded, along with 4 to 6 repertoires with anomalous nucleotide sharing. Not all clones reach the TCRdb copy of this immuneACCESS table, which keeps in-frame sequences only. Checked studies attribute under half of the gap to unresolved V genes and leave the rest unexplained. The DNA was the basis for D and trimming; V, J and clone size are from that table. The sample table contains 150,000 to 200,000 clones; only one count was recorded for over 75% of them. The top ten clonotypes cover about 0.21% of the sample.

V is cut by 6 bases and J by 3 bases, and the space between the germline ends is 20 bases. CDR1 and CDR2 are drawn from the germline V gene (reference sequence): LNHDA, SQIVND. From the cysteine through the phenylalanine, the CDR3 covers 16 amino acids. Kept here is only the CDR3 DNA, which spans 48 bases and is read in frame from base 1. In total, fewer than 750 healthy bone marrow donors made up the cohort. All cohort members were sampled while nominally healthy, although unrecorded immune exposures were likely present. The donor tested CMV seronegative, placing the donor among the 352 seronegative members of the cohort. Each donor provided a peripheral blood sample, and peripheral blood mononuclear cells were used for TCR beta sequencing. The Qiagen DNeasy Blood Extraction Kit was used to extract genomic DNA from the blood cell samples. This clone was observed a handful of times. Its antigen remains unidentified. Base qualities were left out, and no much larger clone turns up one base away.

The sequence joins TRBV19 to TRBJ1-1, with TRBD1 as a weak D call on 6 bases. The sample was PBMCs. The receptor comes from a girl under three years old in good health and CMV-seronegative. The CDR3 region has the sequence CASSKKFGRGDTEAFF. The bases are TGTGCCAGTAGCAAGAAATTCGGGAGGGGGGACACTGAAGCTTTCTTT.